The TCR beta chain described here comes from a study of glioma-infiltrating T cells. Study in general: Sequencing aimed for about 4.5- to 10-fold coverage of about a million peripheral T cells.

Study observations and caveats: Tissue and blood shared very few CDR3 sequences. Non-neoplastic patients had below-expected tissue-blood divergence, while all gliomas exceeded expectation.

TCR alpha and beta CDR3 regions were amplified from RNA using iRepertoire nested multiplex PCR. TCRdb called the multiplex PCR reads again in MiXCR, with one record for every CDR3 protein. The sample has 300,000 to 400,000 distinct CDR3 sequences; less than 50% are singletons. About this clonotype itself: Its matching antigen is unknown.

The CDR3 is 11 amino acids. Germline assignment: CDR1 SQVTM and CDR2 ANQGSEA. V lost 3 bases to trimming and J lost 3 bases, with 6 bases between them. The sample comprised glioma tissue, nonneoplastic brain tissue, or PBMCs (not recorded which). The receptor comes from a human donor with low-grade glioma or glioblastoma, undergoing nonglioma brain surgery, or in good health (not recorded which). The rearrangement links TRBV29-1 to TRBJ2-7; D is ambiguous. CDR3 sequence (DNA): TGCAGCGTTGAGCAGGACTACGAGCAGTACTTC. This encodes CSVEQDYEQYF.